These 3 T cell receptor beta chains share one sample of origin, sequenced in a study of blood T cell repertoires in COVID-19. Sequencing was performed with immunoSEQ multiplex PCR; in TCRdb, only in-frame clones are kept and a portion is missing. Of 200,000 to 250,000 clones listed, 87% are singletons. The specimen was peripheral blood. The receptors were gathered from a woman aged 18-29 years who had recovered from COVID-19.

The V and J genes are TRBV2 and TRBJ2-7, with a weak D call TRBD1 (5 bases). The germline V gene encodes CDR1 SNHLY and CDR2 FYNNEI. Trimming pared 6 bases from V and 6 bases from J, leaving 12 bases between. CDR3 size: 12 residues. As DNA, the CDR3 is TGTGCCAGCAGCAGGGCTAGTTCCGAGCAGTACTTC. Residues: CASSRASSEQYF.

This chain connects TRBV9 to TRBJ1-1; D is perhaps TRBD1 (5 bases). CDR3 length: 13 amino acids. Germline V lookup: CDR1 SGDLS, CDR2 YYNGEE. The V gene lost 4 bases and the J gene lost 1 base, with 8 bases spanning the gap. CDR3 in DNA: TGTGCCAGCAGCCCCGGGGGGAACACTGAAGCTTTCTTT. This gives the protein CASSPGGNTEAFF.

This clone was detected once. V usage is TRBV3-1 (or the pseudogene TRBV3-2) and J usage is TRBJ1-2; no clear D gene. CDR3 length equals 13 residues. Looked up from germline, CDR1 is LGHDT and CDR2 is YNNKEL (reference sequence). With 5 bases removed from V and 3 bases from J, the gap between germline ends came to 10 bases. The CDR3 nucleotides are TGTGCCAGCAGCGAATCCAGTCACTATGGCTACACCTTC. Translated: CASSESSHYGYTF.